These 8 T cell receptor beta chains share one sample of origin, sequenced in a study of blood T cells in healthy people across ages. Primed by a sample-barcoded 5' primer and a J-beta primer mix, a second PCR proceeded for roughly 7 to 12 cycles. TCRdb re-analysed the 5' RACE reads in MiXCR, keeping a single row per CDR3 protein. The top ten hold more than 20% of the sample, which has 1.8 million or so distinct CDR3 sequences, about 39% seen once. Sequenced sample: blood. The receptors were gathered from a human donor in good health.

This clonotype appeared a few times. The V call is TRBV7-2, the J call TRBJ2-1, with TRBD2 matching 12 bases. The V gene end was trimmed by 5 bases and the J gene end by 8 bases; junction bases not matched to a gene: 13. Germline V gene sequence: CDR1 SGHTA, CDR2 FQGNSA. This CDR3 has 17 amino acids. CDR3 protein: CASSRTSGVGIVYEQFF. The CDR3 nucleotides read TGTGCCAGCAGCCGGACTAGCGGGGTCGGGATTGTCTATGAGCAGTTCTTC.

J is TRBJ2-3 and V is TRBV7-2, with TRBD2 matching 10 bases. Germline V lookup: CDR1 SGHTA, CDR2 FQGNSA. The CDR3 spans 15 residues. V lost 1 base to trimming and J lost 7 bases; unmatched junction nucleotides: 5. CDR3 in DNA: TGTGCCAGCAGCTTAGTCAGCGGGGGGGTAAATACGCAGTATTTT. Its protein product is CASSLVSGGVNTQYF. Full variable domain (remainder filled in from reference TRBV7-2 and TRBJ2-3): GAGVSQSPSNKVTEKGKDVELRCDPISGHTALYWYRQSLGQGLEFLIYFQGNSAPDKSGLPSDRFSAERTGGSVSTLTIQRTQQEDSAVYLCASSLVSGGVNTQYFGPGTRLTVL.

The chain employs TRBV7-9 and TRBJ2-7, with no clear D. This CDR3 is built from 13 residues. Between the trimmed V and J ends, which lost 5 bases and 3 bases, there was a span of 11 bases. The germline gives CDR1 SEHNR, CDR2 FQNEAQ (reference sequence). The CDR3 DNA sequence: TGTGCCAGCAGCCTACGAGAGATCTACGAGCAGTACTTC. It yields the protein CASSLREIYEQYF.

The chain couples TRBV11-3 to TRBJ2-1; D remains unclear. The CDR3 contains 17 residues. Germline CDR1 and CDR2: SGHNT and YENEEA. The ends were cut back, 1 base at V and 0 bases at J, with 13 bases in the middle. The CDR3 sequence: CASSLVGSPSSYNEQFF. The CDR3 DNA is TGTGCCAGCAGCTTAGTTGGAAGCCCTAGCTCCTACAATGAGCAGTTCTTC.

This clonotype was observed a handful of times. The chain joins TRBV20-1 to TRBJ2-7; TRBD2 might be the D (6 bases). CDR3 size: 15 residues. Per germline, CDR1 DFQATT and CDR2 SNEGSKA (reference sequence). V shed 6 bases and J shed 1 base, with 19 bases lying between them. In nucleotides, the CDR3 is TGCAGTGCCGGAGGGACGGACCTTAATTCCTACGAGCAGTACTTC. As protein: CSAGGTDLNSYEQYF.

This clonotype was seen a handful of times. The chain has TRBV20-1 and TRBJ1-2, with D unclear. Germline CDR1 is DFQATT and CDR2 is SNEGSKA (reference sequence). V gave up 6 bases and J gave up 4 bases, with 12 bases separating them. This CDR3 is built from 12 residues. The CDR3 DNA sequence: TGCAGTGCGTCTCAATTGTTCTATGGCTACACCTTC. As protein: CSASQLFYGYTF.

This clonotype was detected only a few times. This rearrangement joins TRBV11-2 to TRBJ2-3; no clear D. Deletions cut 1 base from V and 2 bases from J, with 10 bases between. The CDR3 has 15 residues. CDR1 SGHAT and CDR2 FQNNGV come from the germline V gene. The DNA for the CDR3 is TGTGCCAGCAGCTTAGGGGCCAGCCCCACAGATACGCAGTATTTT. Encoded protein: CASSLGASPTDTQYF.

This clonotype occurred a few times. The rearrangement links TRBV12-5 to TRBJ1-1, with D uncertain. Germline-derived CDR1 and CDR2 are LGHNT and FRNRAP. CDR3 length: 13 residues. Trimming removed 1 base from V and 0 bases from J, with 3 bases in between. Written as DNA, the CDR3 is TGTGCTAGTGGTTTGGGGCTGAACACTGAAGCTTTCTTT. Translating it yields CASGLGLNTEAFF. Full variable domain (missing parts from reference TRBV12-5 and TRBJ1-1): DARVTQTPRHKVTEMGQEVTMRCQPILGHNTVFWYRQTMMQGLELLAYFRNRAPLDDSGMPKDRFSAEMPDATLATLKIQPSEPRDSAVYFCASGLGLNTEAFFGQGTRLTVV.